This TCR beta chain came from a study of T-cell memory formation after mild COVID-19 (dated by TCRdb to the early 2020s). About the full investigation: Most TCR sequence clusters were specific to one of the two donors. The cohort was made up of two young adult volunteers, one female and one male, who were previously healthy. T-cell clones expanding and contracting after mild COVID-19 in two donors were tracked by longitudinal TCRalpha and TCRbeta repertoire sequencing. General conclusions and limits of the study: Whether the second-wave clones peaking on day 37 were SARS-CoV-2 specific was not confirmed. Only a couple of mild cases were covered by the study, and larger cohorts that include severe cases with pre-infection samples were considered necessary. Balanced CD4/CD8 phenotypes were observed for clones contracting from day 15 to 85, whereas a bias towards CD4+ was observed for a second wave of clones expanding from day 15 to 37. Contracting CD4+ clones appeared mostly in the CM and EM memory subsets, whereas CD8+ clones were enriched in EMRA. The detection of some responding clones in pre-infection memory suggests that pre-existing cross-reactive memory T cells joined the SARS-CoV-2 response.

V sheds 5 bases and J sheds 3 bases, leaving 10 bases between their ends. CDR1 and CDR2, per the germline V gene, are SGHTA and FQGNSA. The CDR3 goes from the cysteine to the phenylalanine over 13 residues. Only the CDR3 DNA stays, 39 bases, in frame from base 1. TCRdb names Illumina NovaSeq 6000 as the instrument used. cDNA libraries for TCRalpha and TCRbeta were prepared by 5'RACE using constant-segment primers, with sample barcodes and unique molecular identifiers added. RNA was extracted from every sample with Trizol reagent. Library amplification was performed in two PCR steps, and a second sample barcode and Illumina TruSeq adapters were introduced in the second step. Sequencing of the libraries was done on an Illumina NovaSeq, producing 2 x 150 bp paired-end reads. As for how the authors treated the data: Reads were demultiplexed and collapsed into UMI-guided consensus sequences with migec v1.2.7. With mixcr v2.1.11, UMI consensuses were aligned to TRA and TRB V and J templates and assembled into clonotypes. Clonotypes were classified as expanded or contracted when called significant by both edgeR and NoisET, with noise models trained on biological replicates. For edgeR calls, a false discovery rate-adjusted p below 0.01 and a log2 fold-change threshold of 1 were applied. As an exploratory analysis of dynamics, PCA with hierarchical clustering was applied to max-normalized trajectories of the 1000 most abundant clonotypes. Separately sequenced CD4+ and CD8+ repertoires were used to assign the CD4 or CD8 phenotype of responding clones. TCRdb itself trimmed the public reads at Q25 with fastp, ran MiXCR and retained productive beta chains. Each CDR3 protein appears once, grouped with its most common genes and DNA. For this entry, the V and J calls and clone size follow TCRdb and not the study's own pipeline. The table for this sample lists a few hundred thousand distinct CDR3 sequences; roughly 17% of them were counted only once. Roughly 24% of the sample is taken by the ten largest.

This clonotype was found a few times. The specificity of this receptor is unknown. Per-base quality was not reported, and no clone a single base away is much larger than it. Ficoll-Paque density gradient centrifugation was the method used to isolate PBMCs. The receptor comes from a man between 18 and 35 years old who had mild COVID-19 (a few samples of this study predate the infection). The sample titles of this study are shuffled in the database, so cell type and time point are left out; the donor was told from shared clones. The material sequenced was PBMCs or a T cell subset sorted from them (not recorded which). The chain uses TRBV7-2 and TRBJ2-5, with an unclear D gene assignment. CDR3 protein: CASSPRQEETQYF. Here is the DNA: TGTGCCAGCAGCCCCCGGCAAGAAGAGACCCAGTACTTC.